Following are 11 T cell receptor beta chains from one sample sequenced in a study of blood T cell repertoires in COVID-19 (dated by TCRdb to between 2020 and 2021). Library construction relied on the immunoSEQ multiplex PCR assay. TCRdb obtained this table from immuneACCESS and retained in-frame rearrangements with V and J assigned. These tables miss some clones; where compared with another copy, unresolved V genes account for less than half of the shortfall, and the remainder is unexplained. For this sample the table gives some 200,000 clones, of which approximately 83% were detected only once. The ten largest clones capture roughly 6.9% of the sample. The sequenced material came from PBMCs or T cells enriched from blood (not recorded which). Receptors originate from a man aged 40-55 years who had recovered from COVID-19.

The chain employs TRBV2 and TRBJ2-7, with D perhaps TRBD2 (6 bases). Germline V gene sequence: CDR1 SNHLY, CDR2 FYNNEI. V lost 5 bases, J lost 0 bases, and 17 bases lay in between. The CDR3 has 16 residues. The CDR3 sequence is CASSHPRDGSSYEQYF. CDR3 coding DNA: TGTGCCAGCAGTCATCCCCGGGACGGGAGCTCCTACGAGCAGTACTTC.

The chain joins TRBV28 to TRBJ1-5; D is possibly TRBD1 (6 bases). The CDR3 is 15 residues long. V was pared by 2 bases and J by 4 bases, with 12 bases between. CDR1 is MDHEN and CDR2 is SYDVKM in the germline V gene. In DNA, the CDR3 is TGTGCCAGCAGTTTACTTTTGCAGGGGAATCAGCCCCAGCATTTT. This gives the protein CASSLLLQGNQPQHF.

V and J are TRBV19 and TRBJ1-5; 7 bases map to TRBD1. The junction had 9 bases not matched to a gene; V was cut back by 7 bases and J by 3 bases. The CDR3 consists of 15 residues. Germline V gives CDR1 LNHDA, CDR2 SQIVND (reference sequence). The CDR3 bases are TGTGCCAGTACCTTGACAGGGTTAAACAATCAGCCCCAGCATTTT. Its translation is CASTLTGLNNQPQHF.

This clone was detected a few times. The genes are TRBV29-1 and TRBJ2-1; 12 bases fit TRBD2. After removal of 3 bases from V and 1 base from J, the junction contained 16 bases not matched to a gene. The CDR3 totals 20 residues. Germline V gene lookup returns CDR1 SQVTM and CDR2 ANQGSEA. CDR3 loop: CSVDPSTSGGSGLSYNEQFF. Written as DNA, the CDR3 is TGCAGCGTTGACCCTTCGACTAGCGGGGGATCTGGCCTTTCCTACAATGAGCAGTTCTTC.

The chain carries TRBV5-1 and TRBJ2-3; 8 bases match TRBD1. The germline V gene has CDR1 SGHRS and CDR2 YFSETQ. This CDR3 contains 16 residues. The trim removed 0 bases at V and 1 base at J, leaving 4 bases unmatched. The CDR3 region has the DNA TGCGCCAGCAGCTTGGGGACAGGGAGCGGCACAGATACGCAGTATTTT. Protein product: CASSLGTGSGTDTQYF. The whole variable domain, filled in from reference TRBV5-1 and TRBJ2-3, reads KAGVTQTPRYLIKTRGQQVTLSCSPISGHRSVSWYQQTPGQGLQFLFEYFSETQRNKGNFPGRFSGRQFSNSRSEMNVSTLELGDSALYLCASSLGTGSGTDTQYFGPGTRLTVL.

This chain links TRBV15 with TRBJ1-5, with D perhaps matching TRBD1 (6 bases). The germline V gene has CDR1 LNHNV and CDR2 YYDKDF (reference sequence). CDR3 length equals 14 residues. Trimming left V 0 bases short and J 9 bases short, with 12 bases between. The chain's CDR3 is CATSRDLGARPQHF. CDR3 coding DNA: TGTGCCACCAGCAGAGATCTGGGGGCCCGGCCCCAGCATTTT.

The chain joins TRBV4-2 to TRBJ2-1, with a weak D call TRBD2 (5 bases). The CDR3 runs 13 residues. Germline CDR1 LGHNA, CDR2 YNFKEQ. Trimming removed 4 bases from V and 9 bases from J, with 13 bases in between. CDR3 DNA sequence: TGTGCCAGCAGCCGAACTAGGATAAGTGAGCAGTTCTTC. The encoded protein is CASSRTRISEQFF.

The chain carries TRBV29-1 and TRBJ2-7, with 9 bases fitting TRBD1. Unmatched junction bases numbered 7, after V lost 4 bases and J lost 3 bases. Germline V lookup: CDR1 SQVTM, CDR2 ANQGSEA. This CDR3 has 14 residues. This CDR3 is CSVVGQGRGYEQYF. The CDR3 coding sequence is TGCAGCGTTGTGGGACAGGGTCGGGGCTACGAGCAGTACTTC.

The V gene is TRBV5-1, the J gene TRBJ1-2, with 8 bases aligning to TRBD1. CDR3 length: 14 amino acids. From germline, CDR1 is SGHRS and CDR2 YFSETQ. The J segment lost 2 bases and the V segment lost 0 bases, leaving 0 bases of the junction unmatched. The DNA of the CDR3 is TGCGCCAGCAGCTTGGGACAGGGGAACTATGGCTACACCTTC. Protein sequence: CASSLGQGNYGYTF.

The chain recombines TRBV28 with TRBJ1-2, with D possibly being TRBD1 (5 bases). The CDR3 length is 16 residues. The V and J ends lost 2 bases and 2 bases respectively, with 15 bases between them. Germline loops: CDR1 MDHEN, CDR2 SYDVKM. DNA for the CDR3: TGTGCCAGCAGTTTAGCCGGGACTACCTGGAACTATGGCTACACCTTC. Encoded protein: CASSLAGTTWNYGYTF.

This chain joins TRBV29-1 and TRBJ2-1, with 8 bases that match TRBD2. V lost 3 bases and J lost 4; bases outside the gene matches: 8. This CDR3 is built from 15 residues. CDR1 and CDR2 from the germline V gene are SQVTM and ANQGSEA. The CDR3: CSVDRAGVSYNEQFF. In nucleotides, the CDR3 is TGCAGCGTTGATCGAGCGGGGGTTTCATACAATGAGCAGTTCTTC.